What follows is one TCR beta chain and its context. The data are from a study of blood T cell repertoires in COVID-19. Here immunoSEQ multiplex PCR was the method, and the copy in TCRdb shows in-frame clones only, minus some. The sample includes 100,000 to 150,000 clones, approximately 82% seen only once; the top ten take 5.5% to 6%. This CDR3 spans 16 amino acids. V shed 5 bases, J shed 1 base, and the junction held 12 bases outside the gene matches. Germline lookup yields CDR1 SQVTM and CDR2 ANQGSEA. The rearrangement joins TRBV29-1 to TRBJ2-7; 9 bases line up with TRBD1. The sample consisted of peripheral blood. This clonotype was obtained from a man of 80 years or more with active or convalescent COVID-19. The CDR3 nucleotides read TGCAGCGTTCTAAATATCCCCGGGACAGGGTCCTACGAGCAGTACTTC. Translation: CSVLNIPGTGSYEQYF.